The clone carrying this T cell receptor (beta chain) has just one count. This sample is part of a study of breast tumors, draining lymph nodes, adjacent tissues. Axillary draining lymph nodes of breast cancer patients supplied the node samples. TCRdb processed the multiplex PCR reads anew with MiXCR; each CDR3 protein has one entry. The repertoire holds fewer than 200,000 distinct CDR3 sequences, with 30% to 35% as singletons. The germline V gene has CDR1 DFQATT and CDR2 SNEGSKA (reference sequence). The V gene end was trimmed by 2 bases and the J gene end by 2 bases; junction bases not matched to a gene: 7. The CDR3 contains 16 residues.

This sequence originates from a female donor with breast cancer. Some clones in this sample may be carry-over from other donors' samples. Specimen: axillary lymph node tissue. This chain uses TRBV20-1 with TRBJ2-3, with 10 positions matching TRBD2. CDR3 bases: TGCAGTGCTAGAATGCTAGCGGGAGTCGCCACAGATACGCAGTATTTT. Protein sequence: CSARMLAGVATDTQYF.